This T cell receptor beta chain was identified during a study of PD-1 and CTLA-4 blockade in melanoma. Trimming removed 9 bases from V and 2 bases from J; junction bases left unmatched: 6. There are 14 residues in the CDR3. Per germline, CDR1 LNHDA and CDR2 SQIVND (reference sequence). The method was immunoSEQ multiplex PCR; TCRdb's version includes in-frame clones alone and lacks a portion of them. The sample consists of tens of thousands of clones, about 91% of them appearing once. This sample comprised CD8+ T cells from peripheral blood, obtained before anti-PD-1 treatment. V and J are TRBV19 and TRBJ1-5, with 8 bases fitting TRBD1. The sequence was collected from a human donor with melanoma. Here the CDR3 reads CASKQGVGNQPQHF. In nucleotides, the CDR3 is TGTGCCAGCAAACAGGGGGTCGGCAATCAGCCCCAGCATTTT.